This T cell receptor (beta chain) is drawn from a study of follicular helper T cells after annual influenza vaccination. TCRdb's copy holds only in-frame clones and misses some; the assay was immunoSEQ multiplex PCR. The table shows about 5,200 clones, with roughly nine tenths occurring only once. Germline CDR1 is MNHNS and CDR2 is SASEGT. V dropped 4 bases and J dropped 7; count of bases not matched to a gene: 7. The CDR3 extends over 16 amino acids. Time point denoted: 2013-2014 season, 7 days after vaccination. Cells are cTfh (non-naive CD4+CXCR5+PD-1+), split by ICOS and CD38 into double-positive or double-negative.

The chain joins TRBV6-1 to TRBJ2-2; TRBD2 matches at 12 bases. The TCR sequence derives from an adult who received the influenza vaccine. The specimen comprised CXCR5+ CD38- circulating T follicular helper cells from blood, sampled 7 days after influenza vaccination. As for subset: circulating Tfh, non-naive CD4+CXCR5+PD-1+ (ICOS+CD38+ or ICOS-CD38-). CDR3 DNA: TGTGCCAGCAGTGCGCTAGCGGGAGGGCCAGACGGGGAGCTGTTTTTT. Protein sequence: CASSALAGGPDGELFF.